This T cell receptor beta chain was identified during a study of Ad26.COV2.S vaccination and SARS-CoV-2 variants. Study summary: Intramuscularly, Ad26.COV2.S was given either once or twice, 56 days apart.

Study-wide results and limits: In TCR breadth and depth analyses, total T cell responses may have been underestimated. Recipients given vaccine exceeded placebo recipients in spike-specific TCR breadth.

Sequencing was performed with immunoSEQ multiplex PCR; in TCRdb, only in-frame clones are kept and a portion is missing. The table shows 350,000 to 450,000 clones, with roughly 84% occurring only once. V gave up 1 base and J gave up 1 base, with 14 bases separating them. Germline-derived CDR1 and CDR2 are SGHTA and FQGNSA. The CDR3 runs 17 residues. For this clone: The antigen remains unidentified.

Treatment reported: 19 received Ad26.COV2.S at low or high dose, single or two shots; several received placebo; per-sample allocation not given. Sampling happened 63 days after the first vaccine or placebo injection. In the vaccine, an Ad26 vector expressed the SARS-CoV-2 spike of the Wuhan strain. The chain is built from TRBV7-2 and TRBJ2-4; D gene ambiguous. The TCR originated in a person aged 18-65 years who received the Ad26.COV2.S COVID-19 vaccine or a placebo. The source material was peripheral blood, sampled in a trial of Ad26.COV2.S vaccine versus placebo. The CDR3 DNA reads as TGTGCCAGCAGCTTAGTCGGCGGTAATGGGGCCAAAAACATTCAGTACTTC. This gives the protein CASSLVGGNGAKNIQYF.